These T cell receptor beta chains were read from a single sample in a study of cytomegalovirus exposure and HLA in healthy donors. Measured with immunoSEQ multiplex PCR; TCRdb has only the in-frame clones, and not every one. The sample lists under 150,000 clones, 91% occurring once. The sequenced sample was PBMCs. Every receptor here comes from a man aged 18 to 29 in good health and CMV-seronegative. CDR3s include the opening cysteine and the closing phenylalanine or tryptophan. A D gene is named only where the DNA matches it firmly. Where a row states a size, it is once, few, many or the class of an expanded clone; other rows omit it.

j_call: TRBJ1-2; d_call: TRBD1; clone_size: .; v_call: TRBV7-6; cdr3_nt: TGTGCCAGCAGCTCCGGACAGGGGAACTATGGCTACACCTTC; cdr3_aa: CASSSGQGNYGYTF
j_call: TRBJ1-5; d_call: TRBD1; clone_size: .; v_call: TRBV27; cdr3_nt: TGTGCCAGCAGTTCAGGGGGAACAGGTAGCAATCAGCCCCAGCATTTT; cdr3_aa: CASSSGGTGSNQPQHF
j_call: TRBJ2-7; d_call: .; clone_size: .; v_call: TRBV5-1; cdr3_nt: TGCGCCAGCAGCTTGGATGCGGTTTACTCCTACGAGCAGTACTTC; cdr3_aa: CASSLDAVYSYEQYF
j_call: TRBJ2-5; d_call: .; clone_size: .; v_call: TRBV14; cdr3_nt: TGTGCCAGCTCCGGGAGCGGGGAGACCCAGTACTTC; cdr3_aa: CASSGSGETQYF
j_call: TRBJ2-1; d_call: .; clone_size: .; v_call: TRBV6-5; cdr3_nt: TGTGCCAGCAGTTACTCCCCGCAGGGCTCCGGCGATGAGCAGTTCTTC; cdr3_aa: CASSYSPQGSGDEQFF
j_call: TRBJ2-1; d_call: .; clone_size: .; v_call: TRBV10-2; cdr3_nt: TGCGCCAGCACCGAGACTATTTCCTACAATGAGCAGTTCTTC; cdr3_aa: CASTETISYNEQFF
j_call: TRBJ2-3; d_call: TRBD2; clone_size: .; v_call: TRBV5-1; cdr3_nt: TGCGCCAGCAGCTTGGGATGGCGGGAGCCGACAGATACGCAGTATTTT; cdr3_aa: CASSLGWREPTDTQYF
j_call: TRBJ2-3; d_call: TRBD2; clone_size: few; v_call: TRBV13; cdr3_nt: TGTGCCAGCAGCACTAGCGGGCGCACAGATACGCAGTATTTT; cdr3_aa: CASSTSGRTDTQYF
j_call: TRBJ2-1; d_call: TRBD2; clone_size: .; v_call: TRBV30; cdr3_nt: TGTGCCTGGTTAGCGGGTGGCTACAATGAGCAGTTCTTC; cdr3_aa: CAWLAGGYNEQFF
j_call: TRBJ1-3; d_call: TRBD1; clone_size: .; v_call: TRBV7-3; cdr3_nt: TGTGCCAGCAGCTTAGGGACAGGGGACTCTGGAAACACCATATATTTT; cdr3_aa: CASSLGTGDSGNTIYF
j_call: TRBJ2-1; d_call: TRBD2; clone_size: .; v_call: TRBV7-3; cdr3_nt: TGTGCCAGCAGCTCCGGGGGGTACAATGAGCAGTTCTTC; cdr3_aa: CASSSGGYNEQFF
j_call: TRBJ1-2; d_call: .; clone_size: .; v_call: TRBV9; cdr3_nt: TGTGCCAGCAGCGGGACAGTTTCTAACTATGGCTACACCTTC; cdr3_aa: CASSGTVSNYGYTF
j_call: TRBJ2-7; d_call: TRBD2; clone_size: .; v_call: TRBV18; cdr3_nt: TGTGCCAGCTCAACTGGGACTAGCGGGGGGGCCGGCGAGCAGTACTTC; cdr3_aa: CASSTGTSGGAGEQYF
j_call: TRBJ2-5; d_call: .; clone_size: .; v_call: TRBV9; cdr3_nt: TGTGCCAGCAGCGTAGCTGCAGGGTGGCAAGAGACCCAGTACTTC; cdr3_aa: CASSVAAGWQETQYF
j_call: TRBJ2-5; d_call: TRBD2; clone_size: .; v_call: TRBV7-6; cdr3_nt: TGTGCCAGCAGCCTCCTAGCGGGGGATAAGGAGACCCAGTACTTC; cdr3_aa: CASSLLAGDKETQYF
j_call: TRBJ1-1; d_call: .; clone_size: .; v_call: TRBV28; cdr3_nt: TGTGCCAGCAGCGGGGTCGCAGGTCCCATGAACACTGAAGCTTTCTTT; cdr3_aa: CASSGVAGPMNTEAFF
j_call: TRBJ2-2; d_call: TRBD1; clone_size: .; v_call: TRBV11-3; cdr3_nt: TGTGCCAGCAGCTTAGGGGACAGGGGCACCGGGGAGCTGTTTTTT; cdr3_aa: CASSLGDRGTGELFF
j_call: TRBJ2-2; d_call: TRBD1; clone_size: once; v_call: TRBV6-1; cdr3_nt: TGTGCCAGCAGTGAGGGACAGTGGAACACCGGGGAGCTGTTTTTT; cdr3_aa: CASSEGQWNTGELFF
j_call: TRBJ2-1; d_call: TRBD1; clone_size: .; v_call: TRBV2; cdr3_nt: TGTGCCAGCAGACCCTGGGCAGGGGGCTTTAATGAGCAGTTCTTC; cdr3_aa: CASRPWAGGFNEQFF
j_call: TRBJ2-1; d_call: TRBD2; clone_size: once; v_call: TRBV5-4; cdr3_nt: TGTGCCAGCAGCTTGGCGGCTAGCGGGGGGGCGGGTGAGCAGTTCTTC; cdr3_aa: CASSLAASGGAGEQFF
j_call: TRBJ2-5; d_call: .; clone_size: .; v_call: TRBV9; cdr3_nt: TGTGCCAGCAGCGTTGGCAGGCAAGAGACCCAGTACTTC; cdr3_aa: CASSVGRQETQYF
j_call: TRBJ2-5; d_call: .; clone_size: few; v_call: TRBV28; cdr3_nt: TGTGCCAGCAGTTTTGACAGCCAAGAGACCCAGTACTTC; cdr3_aa: CASSFDSQETQYF
j_call: TRBJ2-1; d_call: TRBD2; clone_size: .; v_call: TRBV10-3; cdr3_nt: TGTGCCACATCGGGGGGGCAGGGACACTCCTACAATGAGCAGTTCTTC; cdr3_aa: CATSGGQGHSYNEQFF
j_call: TRBJ2-5; d_call: .; clone_size: .; v_call: TRBV5-4; cdr3_nt: TGTGCCAGCAGCTTGGCAGGGGGGGAGACCCAGTACTTC; cdr3_aa: CASSLAGGETQYF
j_call: TRBJ2-5; d_call: .; clone_size: .; v_call: TRBV30; cdr3_nt: TGTGCCTGGAGTGGAAATACACAAGAGACCCAGTACTTC; cdr3_aa: CAWSGNTQETQYF
j_call: TRBJ1-1; d_call: TRBD1; clone_size: once; v_call: TRBV19; cdr3_nt: TGTGCCAGTAGTATAGAGGGACAGATGAACACTGAAGCTTTCTTT; cdr3_aa: CASSIEGQMNTEAFF
j_call: TRBJ2-2; d_call: TRBD1; clone_size: .; v_call: TRBV2; cdr3_nt: TGTGCCAGCAGTGGGAGGGACAGGGACGGTGGCGGGGAGCTGTTTTTT; cdr3_aa: CASSGRDRDGGGELFF
j_call: TRBJ1-3; d_call: .; clone_size: .; v_call: TRBV7-9; cdr3_nt: TGTGCCAGCAGCTTAGTTTCCTCGGAGCTCCGGGGAAACACCATATATTTT; cdr3_aa: CASSLVSSELRGNTIYF
j_call: TRBJ2-4; d_call: TRBD2; clone_size: .; v_call: TRBV5-6; cdr3_nt: TGTGCCAGCAGCTTTTCACTAGCGGGATACATTCAGTACTTC; cdr3_aa: CASSFSLAGYIQYF
j_call: TRBJ1-5; d_call: .; clone_size: .; v_call: TRBV18; cdr3_nt: TGTGCCAGCTCACCGACAGAAAATCAGCCCCAGCATTTT; cdr3_aa: CASSPTENQPQHF
j_call: TRBJ1-5; d_call: .; clone_size: .; v_call: TRBV9; cdr3_nt: TGTGCCAGCAGCGCTGACAGGAAAAGTCCTCAGCCCCAGCATTTT; cdr3_aa: CASSADRKSPQPQHF
j_call: TRBJ1-2; d_call: TRBD1; clone_size: .; v_call: TRBV6-5; cdr3_nt: TGTGCCAGCAGACTACAGGGGTATGGCTACACCTTC; cdr3_aa: CASRLQGYGYTF
j_call: TRBJ2-2; d_call: .; clone_size: .; v_call: TRBV6-1; cdr3_nt: TGTGCCAGCAGTGAATTAGGACAGCAAAACACCGGGGAGCTGTTTTTT; cdr3_aa: CASSELGQQNTGELFF
j_call: TRBJ1-2; d_call: .; clone_size: .; v_call: TRBV27; cdr3_nt: TGTGCCAGCAGGCCGCCCGGGTTCGAGAATGGCTACACCTTC; cdr3_aa: CASRPPGFENGYTF
j_call: TRBJ1-5; d_call: .; clone_size: .; v_call: TRBV27; cdr3_nt: TGTGCCAGCAGCTCGACATCCTTCTCACGAAATCAGCCCCAGCATTTT; cdr3_aa: CASSSTSFSRNQPQHF
j_call: TRBJ2-3; d_call: .; clone_size: .; v_call: TRBV6-1; cdr3_nt: TGTGCCAGTAGTTCCACTGGGGCTAGCACAGATACGCAGTATTTT; cdr3_aa: CASSSTGASTDTQYF
j_call: TRBJ2-7; d_call: TRBD1; clone_size: .; v_call: TRBV6-5; cdr3_nt: TGTGCCAGCAGTTCCGCCCGTCGGGACAGGGGACACGAGCAGTACTTC; cdr3_aa: CASSSARRDRGHEQYF
j_call: TRBJ1-2; d_call: TRBD1; clone_size: .; v_call: TRBV6-1; cdr3_nt: TGTGCCAGCAGATCGACACAGGGGGCTGGTCTTGGCTACACCTTC; cdr3_aa: CASRSTQGAGLGYTF
j_call: TRBJ2-3; d_call: .; clone_size: .; v_call: TRBV7-9; cdr3_nt: TGTGCCAGCAGCTTAGAGCGACGCGTAGATACGCAGTATTTT; cdr3_aa: CASSLERRVDTQYF
j_call: TRBJ2-3; d_call: .; clone_size: .; v_call: TRBV29-1; cdr3_nt: TGCAGCGTTGGTCGAGAACCTAGCACAGATACGCAGTATTTT; cdr3_aa: CSVGREPSTDTQYF
j_call: TRBJ1-1; d_call: .; clone_size: .; v_call: TRBV6-1; cdr3_nt: TGTGCCAGCAGTGAAGCGTGGGGGGACACTGAAGCTTTCTTT; cdr3_aa: CASSEAWGDTEAFF
j_call: TRBJ2-7; d_call: TRBD1; clone_size: .; v_call: TRBV9; cdr3_nt: TGTGCCAGCAGCGTAGCTTCAGGACAGGGGGTCGAGCAGTACTTC; cdr3_aa: CASSVASGQGVEQYF
j_call: TRBJ1-1; d_call: TRBD1; clone_size: .; v_call: TRBV10-3; cdr3_nt: TGTGCCATCGGGGGTGGACAGGGTAGCACTGAAGCTTTCTTT; cdr3_aa: CAIGGGQGSTEAFF
j_call: TRBJ2-2; d_call: .; clone_size: .; v_call: TRBV5-5; cdr3_nt: TGTGCCAGCAGCTTGTGGCAGGGGCGTGCCGGGGAGCTGTTTTTT; cdr3_aa: CASSLWQGRAGELFF
j_call: TRBJ2-7; d_call: TRBD2; clone_size: .; v_call: TRBV9; cdr3_nt: TGTGCCAGCAGCGCGGGACTAGCGGGGACATCCATTTTCGAGCAGTACTTC; cdr3_aa: CASSAGLAGTSIFEQYF
j_call: TRBJ2-5; d_call: .; clone_size: .; v_call: TRBV5-1; cdr3_nt: TGCGCCAGCACCATGGGGACACCCTCCCAAGAGACCCAGTACTTC; cdr3_aa: CASTMGTPSQETQYF
j_call: TRBJ1-6; d_call: TRBD1; clone_size: .; v_call: TRBV7-2; cdr3_nt: TGTGCCAGCAGCTTATGGGCTGACAGGGGGCGATCACCCCTCCACTTT; cdr3_aa: CASSLWADRGRSPLHF
j_call: TRBJ1-4; d_call: .; clone_size: .; v_call: TRBV5-4; cdr3_nt: TGTGCCAGCAGTCAGGGGACAACTAATGAAAAACTGTTTTTT; cdr3_aa: CASSQGTTNEKLFF
j_call: TRBJ1-3; d_call: .; clone_size: .; v_call: TRBV4-1; cdr3_nt: TGCGCCAGCAGCCGACAGGCCGACTCTGGAAACACCATATATTTT; cdr3_aa: CASSRQADSGNTIYF
j_call: TRBJ2-5; d_call: .; clone_size: .; v_call: TRBV5-4; cdr3_nt: TGTGCCAGCAGCTCTTACAGCAAAGAGACCCAGTACTTC; cdr3_aa: CASSSYSKETQYF
j_call: TRBJ1-2; d_call: TRBD1; clone_size: .; v_call: TRBV11-2; cdr3_nt: TGTGCCAGCAGCACCCGGGACAGCCTCTATGGCTACACCTTC; cdr3_aa: CASSTRDSLYGYTF